A selection of T cell receptor beta chains follows, all from one sample in a study of T cell responses to AZD1222 COVID-19 vaccine. Measured with immunoSEQ multiplex PCR; TCRdb has only the in-frame clones, and not every one. The sample has around 160,000 clones, about 91% seen once. Material: peripheral blood, obtained 28 days after the second AZD1222 dose. The receptors come from an adult who received the AZD1222 COVID-19 vaccine. The CDR3 runs from the conserved cysteine through the conserved F or W. A D gene is named only where the DNA matches it firmly. The listing skips clone size in some rows; elsewhere it reads once, few, many or a size class.

>TRBV12-3/TRBV12-4|.|TRBJ1-1|.
CASSLEAYTEAFF
TGTGCCAGCAGTTTGGAGGCCTACACTGAAGCTTTCTTT
>TRBV15|.|TRBJ1-2|.
CATSRDRSLYGYTF
TGTGCCACCAGCAGAGATCGATCCTTATATGGCTACACCTTC
>TRBV19|.|TRBJ1-3|.
CASSTRGWAGNTIYF
TGTGCCAGTAGTACAAGGGGGTGGGCTGGAAACACCATATATTTT
>TRBV3-1/TRBV3-2|.|TRBJ1-3|once
CASSQGVSGNTIYF
TGTGCCAGCAGCCAAGGAGTCTCTGGAAACACCATATATTTT
>TRBV4-1|.|TRBJ1-1|.
CASSQAPDSYWNTEAFF
TGCGCCAGCAGCCAAGCCCCGGACAGCTATTGGAACACTGAAGCTTTCTTT
>TRBV6-5|.|TRBJ2-7|.
CASRTGTSIPYEQYF
TGTGCCAGCAGAACCGGGACATCAATTCCCTACGAGCAGTACTTC
>TRBV3-1/TRBV3-2|.|TRBJ1-1|.
CASSQGGRNWGETEAFF
TGTGCCAGCAGCCAAGGGGGACGGAATTGGGGAGAGACTGAAGCTTTCTTT
>TRBV19|.|TRBJ1-1|.
CASSIGGKGEAFF
TGTGCCAGTAGTATAGGCGGGAAGGGTGAAGCTTTCTTT
>TRBV5-1|.|TRBJ1-1|.
CASSFQVGDTEAFF
TGCGCCAGCAGCTTCCAGGTTGGGGACACTGAAGCTTTCTTT
>TRBV19|.|TRBJ1-2|.
CASSTMEGDYGYTF
TGTGCCAGTAGTACCATGGAGGGGGACTATGGCTACACCTTC
>TRBV6-2/TRBV6-3|.|TRBJ2-5|.
CASSISRRPGETQYF
TGTGCCAGCAGCATCAGTCGTCGCCCGGGGGAGACCCAGTACTTC
>TRBV7-8|.|TRBJ2-1|.
CASSLSGTAKFF
TGTGCCAGCAGCCTTTCCGGGACTGCGAAGTTCTTC